This T cell receptor (beta chain) was sequenced during a study of blood T cell repertoires in COVID-19. In the study overall: Acute and convalescent COVID-19 samples came from the United States, Italy and Spain.

Sequencing used immunoSEQ multiplex PCR; TCRdb keeps in-frame clones, though not all of them. The table records some 49,000 clones, about 88% of them present only once. Germline V lookup: CDR1 SGHTA, CDR2 FQGNSA. V shed 4 bases and J 2 bases; nucleotides not matched to a gene: 2. The length of the CDR3 is 14 residues. Sample: peripheral blood. The clonotype was recovered from a man between 65 and 79 years old with active COVID-19. This chain links TRBV7-2 with TRBJ1-5; 7 positions match TRBD1. The CDR3 nucleotides read TGTGCCAGCAGCTATGGGACAGGCAATCAGCCCCAGCATTTT. This sequence encodes CASSYGTGNQPQHF.